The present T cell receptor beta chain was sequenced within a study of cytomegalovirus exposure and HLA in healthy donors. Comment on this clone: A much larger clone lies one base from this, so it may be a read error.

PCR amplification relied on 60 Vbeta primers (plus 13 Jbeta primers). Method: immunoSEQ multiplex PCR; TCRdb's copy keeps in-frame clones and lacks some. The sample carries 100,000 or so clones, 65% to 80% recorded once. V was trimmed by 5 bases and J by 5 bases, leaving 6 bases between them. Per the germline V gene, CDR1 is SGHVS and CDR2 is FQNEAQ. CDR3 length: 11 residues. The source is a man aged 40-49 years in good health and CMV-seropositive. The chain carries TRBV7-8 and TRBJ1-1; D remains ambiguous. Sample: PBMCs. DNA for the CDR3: TGTGCCAGCAGCGGAGGAACTGAAGCTTTCTTT. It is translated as CASSGGTEAFF.